The 4 T cell receptor beta chains below were found in one sample sequenced in a study of T cells in Graves' hyperthyroidism and ophthalmopathy. It was RNA transcripts that yielded the amplified TCR beta CDR3 regions. A first-round RT-PCR of the TCR CDR3 used the HTBI primer set. TCRdb passed the multiplex PCR reads through MiXCR, listing each CDR3 protein once. Here the sample spans about 600,000 distinct CDR3 sequences, more than 15% being singletons. The sequenced sample was blood. The receptors derive from a woman aged 40 to 50 with Graves' ophthalmopathy.

This clonotype was seen a handful of times. The chain carries TRBV19 and TRBJ2-3; 8 nucleotides match TRBD2. J was trimmed by 5 bases and V by 1 base; bases with no gene match: 5. Germline assignment: CDR1 LNHDA and CDR2 SQIVND (reference sequence). This CDR3 contains 15 residues. The CDR3 sequence is CASSIGTSPRDTQYF. DNA of the CDR3: TGTGCCAGTAGTATAGGGACTAGCCCGCGAGATACGCAGTATTTT.

This clonotype was observed at least ten times. The chain uses TRBV11-2 and TRBJ2-3; D perhaps matches TRBD1 (7 bases). Trimming took off 2 bases at V and 5 bases at J, with 14 bases between the two ends. The germline V gene has CDR1 SGHAT and CDR2 FQNNGV. The CDR3 is 15 amino acids. CDR3 nucleotide sequence: TGTGCCAGCAGCTTATACAGGGGAGGTATAGATACGCAGTATTTT. This codes for CASSLYRGGIDTQYF.

This clonotype was recorded at least ten times. V gene TRBV10-3 combines with J gene TRBJ2-3; D perhaps matches TRBD1 (5 bases). Germline-derived CDR1 and CDR2 are ENHRY and SYGVKD. This CDR3 comprises 12 residues. V lost 10 bases and J lost 6, with 14 bases in between. The DNA for the CDR3 is TGTGCCACTCAGGGATCGAAGGATACGCAGTATTTT. This gives the protein CATQGSKDTQYF.

This rearrangement joins TRBV6-2 or TRBV6-3 to TRBJ1-5; D not resolved. This CDR3 has 15 residues. CDR1 and CDR2 (germline): MNHEY, SVGEGT. V was pared by 2 bases and J by 0 bases, with 8 bases between. The CDR3 bases are TGTGCCAGCAGTTACCAGGACTTTAGCAATCAGCCCCAGCATTTT. This translates into CASSYQDFSNQPQHF.